The present T cell receptor beta chain was sequenced within a study of blood T cells in healthy people across ages (dated by TCRdb to between 2015 and 2016). About the study as a whole: In model experiments, roughly one uniquely barcoded TCR beta cDNA molecule per two T cells was captured by template switching. To track age-related changes in TCR beta repertoire diversity, the study relied on deep sequencing normalized with unique cDNA molecular identifiers. Four age groups were formed from the donors: young (average about 17 years), middle-aged (around 40), aged (more than 55) and long-lived (roughly 81). Donors of different ages were randomly distributed across sequencing lanes to avoid experimental bias. The study analyzed two additional independent replicas of 1 million unique cDNA reads from the same blood draw for two donors, one aged 18 to 29 and one aged 80 or older.

Preparation of the library involved 5' RACE. Data came from an Illumina HiSeq 2500. The second PCR ran for about 6 to 12 cycles and used a J-beta primer mix along with a sample-barcoded 5' primer. Each TCR beta cDNA molecule received a unique molecular identifier from a template-switch 5' adaptor carrying 12 random nucleotides. At least 3 million CDR3-containing paired-end reads were obtained from each sample. The Mint cDNA synthesis kit, primed by a TRBC-specific oligonucleotide, was used to synthesize first-strand cDNA from all RNA. All cDNA was treated with uracil-DNA glycosylase and then went through a first 18-cycle PCR with the universal primers M1SS and BC2_uni_R. As for the original processing: For normalization, 1 million high-quality reads were randomly selected from each sample, with every read carrying a distinct molecular identifier. Reads with shared molecular identifiers were discarded instead of being binned into consensus sequences. MiTCR, run with a Q25 quality threshold and the strictest error-elimination algorithm, handled CDR3 identification, clonotype clustering and error correction. A nonparametric unseen species model using Euler transformation provided a lower-bound estimate of total TCR beta diversity. Through fastp at Q25 and MiXCR, TCRdb rebuilt clones from the public reads, retaining in-frame beta chains. Rows with a matching CDR3 protein are joined into one entry that keeps the most common DNA and genes. The V and J calls follow TCRdb's processing rather than the paper's. This sample lists nearly 800,000 distinct CDR3 sequences; more than 55% were detected once. The ten largest clones add up to 25% to 30% of the sample.

Worth noting for this clonotype: Its binding antigen is unknown. Per-nucleotide qualities are absent, and no much larger clonotype sits a single base away.

The paper as a whole reports these results and caveats: Because the CMV infection status of the donors was unknown, age-related changes in expanded clonotypes may potentially have been confounded. Estimates of total diversity based on one million sequenced T cells were considered lower bounds and underestimates. Compared with the aged group, more naive CD4+ T cells, fewer expanded clones and increased TCR diversity were shown by the long-lived group, suggesting age selection. Observed TCR beta diversity per million T cells fell roughly linearly with age, and a significant reduction was already apparent by age about 38. The percentage of naive T cells measured by flow cytometry correlated strongly with observed TCR beta diversity. Conclusive comparison of naive and antigen-experienced compartments was prevented by the profiling of bulk unsorted PBMCs.

From the cysteine up to the phenylalanine, the CDR3 has a length of 12 residues. Only the CDR3 region is kept as DNA, spanning 36 bases read in frame from base 1. The germline V gene encodes CDR1 LGHNA and CDR2 YNFKEQ. V lost 3 bases and J lost 13 bases, and the count of bases not matched to a germline gene is 5. The donors were roughly 40 Caucasian individuals from Russia, aged roughly 6 to 100 years, who were systemically healthy. About 10 milliliters of peripheral blood were collected from each donor into EDTA-treated Vacutainer tubes. Ficoll-Paque density-gradient centrifugation was used to isolate PBMCs, with at least 6 million obtained per sample. Trizol reagent was used to extract total RNA from PBMCs, with at least 6 micrograms per sample. Naive CD45RAhigh/CD27high T cell percentages were measured by flow cytometry on a PBMC aliquot from every donor.

The chain was built from TRBV4-2 and TRBJ2-1; 8 central nucleotides agree with TRBD2. Sequencing input: blood. The origin of this receptor is a man aged 35-49 years in good health. The sequenced DNA is TGTGCCAGCAGCCAGACTAGCGTCCCCCAGTTCTTC. Its translation is CASSQTSVPQFF.